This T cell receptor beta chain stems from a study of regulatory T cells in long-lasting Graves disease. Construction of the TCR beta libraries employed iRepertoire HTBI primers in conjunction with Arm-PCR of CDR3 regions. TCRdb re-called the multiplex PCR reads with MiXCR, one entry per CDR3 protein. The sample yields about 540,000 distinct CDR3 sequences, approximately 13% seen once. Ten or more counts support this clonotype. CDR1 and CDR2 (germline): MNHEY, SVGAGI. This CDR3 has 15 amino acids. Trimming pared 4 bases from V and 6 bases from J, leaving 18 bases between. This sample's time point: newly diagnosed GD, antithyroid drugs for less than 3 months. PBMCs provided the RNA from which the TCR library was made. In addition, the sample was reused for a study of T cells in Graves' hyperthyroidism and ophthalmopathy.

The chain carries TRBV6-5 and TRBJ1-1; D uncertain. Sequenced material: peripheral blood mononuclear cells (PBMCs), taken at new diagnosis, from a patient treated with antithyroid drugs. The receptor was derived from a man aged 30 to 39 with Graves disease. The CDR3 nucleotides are TGTGCCAGCAGTTCCCGGGCGGCACGGGGTCCTGAAGCTTTCTTT. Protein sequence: CASSSRAARGPEAFF.